The source of this T cell receptor beta chain is a study of cytomegalovirus exposure and HLA in healthy donors. General observations from the study: When the data were analyzed later, several of the most significant clusters appeared to be linked to common viral pathogens. About 87% or about 30% of the time was how often most TCR beta V segments were productive, according to an earlier analysis. Rare sequences made up most TCRs, while some public TCRs were found in many donors.

Details on this clone: Its antigen is unidentified.

Researchers ran the PCR with 60 Vbeta and 13 Jbeta primers. Repertoires were generated with immunoSEQ multiplex PCR, while TCRdb's copy carries only in-frame clones and drops some. The sample table includes 100,000 to 150,000 clones. The sequenced sample consisted of PBMCs. The sequence came from a man aged 18 to 30 in good health and CMV-seronegative.

CDR3 in DNA: TGTGCCAGCAGCTCTCGGACAGGGGGCATTGGGGCCAACGTCCTGACTTTC. It encodes CASSSRTGGIGANVLTF. This chain joins TRBV7-9 and TRBJ2-6, with 11 bases that match TRBD1. V lost 4 bases, J lost 3 bases, and 5 bases stayed unmatched. Germline assignment: CDR1 SEHNR and CDR2 FQNEAQ (reference sequence). The CDR3 length is 17 residues.